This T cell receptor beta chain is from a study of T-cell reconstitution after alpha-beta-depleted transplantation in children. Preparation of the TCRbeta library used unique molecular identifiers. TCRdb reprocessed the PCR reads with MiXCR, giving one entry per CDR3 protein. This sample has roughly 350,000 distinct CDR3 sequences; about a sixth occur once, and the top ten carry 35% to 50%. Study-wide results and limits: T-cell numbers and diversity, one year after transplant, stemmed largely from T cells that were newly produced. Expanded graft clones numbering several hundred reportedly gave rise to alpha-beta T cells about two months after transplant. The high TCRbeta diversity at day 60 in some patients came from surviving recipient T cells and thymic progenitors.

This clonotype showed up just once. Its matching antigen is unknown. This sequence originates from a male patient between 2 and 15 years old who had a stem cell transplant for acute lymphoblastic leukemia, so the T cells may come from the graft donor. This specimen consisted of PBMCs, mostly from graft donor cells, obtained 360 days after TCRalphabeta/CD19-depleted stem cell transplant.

For the CDR3, the DNA is TGTGCCAGCAGCGCGCAGGCCGATGAGCAGTTCTTC. Protein sequence: CASSAQADEQFF. The chain couples TRBV7-9 to TRBJ2-1; D remains unclear. The V end was cut by 5 bases, the J end by 8 bases, with 10 bases between. The CDR3 is made up of 12 amino acids. The V gene's germline CDR1 is SEHNR and CDR2 FQNEAQ (reference sequence). The variable domain in full, completed from reference TRBV7-9 and TRBJ2-1, reads DTGVSQNPRHKITKRGQNVTFRCDPISEHNRLYWYRQTLGQGPEFLTYFQNEAQLEKSRLLSDRFSAERPKGSFSTLEIQRTEQGDSAMYLCASSAQADEQFFGPGTRLTVL.